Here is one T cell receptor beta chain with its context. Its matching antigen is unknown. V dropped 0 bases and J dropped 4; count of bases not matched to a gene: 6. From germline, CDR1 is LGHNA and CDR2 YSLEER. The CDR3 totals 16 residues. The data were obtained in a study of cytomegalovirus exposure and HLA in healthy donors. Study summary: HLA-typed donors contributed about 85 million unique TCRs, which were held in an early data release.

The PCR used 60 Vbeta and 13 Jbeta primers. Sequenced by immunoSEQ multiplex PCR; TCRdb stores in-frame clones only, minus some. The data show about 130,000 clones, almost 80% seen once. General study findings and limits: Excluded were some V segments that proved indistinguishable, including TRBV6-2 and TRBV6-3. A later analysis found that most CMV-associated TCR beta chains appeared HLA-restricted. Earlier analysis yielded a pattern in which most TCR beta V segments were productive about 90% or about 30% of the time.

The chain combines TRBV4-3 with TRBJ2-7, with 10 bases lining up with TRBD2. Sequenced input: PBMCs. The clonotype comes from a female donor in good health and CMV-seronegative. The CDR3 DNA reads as TGCGCCAGCAGCCAAGATAGCAGCGGGGGGGGTTACGAGCAGTACTTC. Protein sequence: CASSQDSSGGGYEQYF.